This T cell receptor beta chain was obtained from a study of T cells in women clearing cervical HPV infection. Across the study: HLA type could not be excluded as a confounder.

Study results and caveats: CIN3+ cases had significantly higher TCR repertoire richness than controls, but evenness did not differ. Timing of associations relative to infection is unclear; T-cell subsets were not isolated. Cases carried less TRBV6-7 than controls: roughly 0.11% versus 0.16%.

A remark on this clone: Its antigen remains unidentified. The sequence runs out 3 residues before the end of the CDR3; the remainder is reconstructed from the germline J gene.

Only in-frame clones appear in the TCRdb table, and some are missing; sequencing was by immunoSEQ multiplex PCR. Its clone listing holds approximately 18,000 clones. The CDR3 runs to 15 residues. Germline lookup yields CDR1 MNHEY and CDR2 SVGEGT. Trimming at V came to 2 bases and at J to 4 bases, leaving 6 bases not matched to a gene. The chain has TRBV6-2 or TRBV6-3 and TRBJ2-3, with TRBD1 identical over 7 bases. The clonotype comes from a woman aged 18 to 75 with a cervical HPV16 infection that either progressed to CIN3+ or cleared (not recorded which). Sequencing was done on a sample of blood buffy coat. CDR3 DNA (partial): TGTGCCAGCAGTTACCGGGCAGGGGGAGCAGATACG. Its translation: CASSYRAGGADT. The full CDR3 protein reads CASSYRAGGADTQYF.